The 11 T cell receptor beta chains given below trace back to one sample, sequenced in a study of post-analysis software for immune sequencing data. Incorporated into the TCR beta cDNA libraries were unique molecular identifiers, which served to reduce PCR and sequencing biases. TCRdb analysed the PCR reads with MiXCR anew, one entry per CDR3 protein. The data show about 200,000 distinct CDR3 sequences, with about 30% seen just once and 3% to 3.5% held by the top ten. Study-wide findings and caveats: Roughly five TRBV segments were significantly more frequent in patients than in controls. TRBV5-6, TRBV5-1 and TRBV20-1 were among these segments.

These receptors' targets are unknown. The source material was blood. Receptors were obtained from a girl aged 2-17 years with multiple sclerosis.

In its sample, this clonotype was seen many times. The CDR3 spells CASRSFYSDLSTDTQYF. CDR3 in DNA: TGTGCCAGCAGATCTTTCTACAGCGACCTGAGCACAGATACGCAGTATTTT. The chain uses TRBV2 and TRBJ2-3; D unclear. CDR1 SNHLY and CDR2 FYNNEI come from the germline V gene. Trimming cost V 6 bases and J 0 bases, with 19 bases left between them. The CDR3 length is 17 residues.

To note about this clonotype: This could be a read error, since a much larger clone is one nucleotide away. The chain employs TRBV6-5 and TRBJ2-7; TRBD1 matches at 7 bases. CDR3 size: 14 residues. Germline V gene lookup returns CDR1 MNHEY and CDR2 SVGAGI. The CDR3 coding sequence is TGTGCCGGCAGTTACCACAGGGGAACCTACGAGCAGTACTTC. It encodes CAGSYHRGTYEQYF.

The CDR3 sequence is CASSSAARSGNQPQHF. The DNA of the CDR3 is TGTGCCAGCAGCTCGGCGGCCCGATCCGGCAATCAGCCCCAGCATTTT. The chain uses TRBV5-5 and TRBJ1-5, with D hard to call. V was trimmed by 3 bases and J by 2 bases, leaving 15 bases between them. Germline lookup yields CDR1 SGHKS and CDR2 YYEKEE (reference sequence). There are 16 residues in the CDR3.

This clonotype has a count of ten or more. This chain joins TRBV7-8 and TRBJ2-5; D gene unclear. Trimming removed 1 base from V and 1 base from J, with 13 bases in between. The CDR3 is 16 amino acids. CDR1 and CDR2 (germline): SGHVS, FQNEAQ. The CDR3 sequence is CASSLDLNGPQETQYF. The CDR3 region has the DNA TGTGCCAGCAGCTTAGACCTGAACGGTCCCCAAGAGACCCAGTACTTC.

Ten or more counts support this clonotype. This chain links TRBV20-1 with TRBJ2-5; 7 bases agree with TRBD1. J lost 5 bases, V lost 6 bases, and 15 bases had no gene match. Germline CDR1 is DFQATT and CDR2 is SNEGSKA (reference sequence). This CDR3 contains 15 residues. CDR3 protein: CSARRPRGRRETQYF. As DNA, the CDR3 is TGCAGTGCCCGGAGGCCTAGGGGGCGAAGGGAGACCCAGTACTTC.

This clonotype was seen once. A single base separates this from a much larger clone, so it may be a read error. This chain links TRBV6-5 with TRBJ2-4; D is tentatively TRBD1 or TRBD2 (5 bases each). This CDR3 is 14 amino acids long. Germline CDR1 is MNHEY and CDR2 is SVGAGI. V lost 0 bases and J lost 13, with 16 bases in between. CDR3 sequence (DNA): TGTGCCAGCAGTTACTCAGGCACAGCGGACAAGCAGTACTTC. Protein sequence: CASSYSGTADKQYF.

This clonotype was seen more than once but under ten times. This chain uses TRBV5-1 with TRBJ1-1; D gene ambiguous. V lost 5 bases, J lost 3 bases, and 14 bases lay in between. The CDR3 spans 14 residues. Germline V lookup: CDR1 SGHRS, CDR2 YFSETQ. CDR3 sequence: CASRSSGQDTEAFF. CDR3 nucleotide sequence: TGCGCCAGCAGGAGTAGCGGCCAGGACACTGAAGCTTTCTTT.

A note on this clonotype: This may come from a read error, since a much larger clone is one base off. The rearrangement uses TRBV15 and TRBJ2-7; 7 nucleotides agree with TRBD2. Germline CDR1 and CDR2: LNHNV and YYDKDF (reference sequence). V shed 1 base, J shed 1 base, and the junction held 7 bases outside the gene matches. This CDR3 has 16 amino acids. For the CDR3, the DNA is TGTGCCACCAGCAGAGTTTTTGGACTAGAGTCCTACGAGCAGTACGTC. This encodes CATSRVFGLESYEQYV.

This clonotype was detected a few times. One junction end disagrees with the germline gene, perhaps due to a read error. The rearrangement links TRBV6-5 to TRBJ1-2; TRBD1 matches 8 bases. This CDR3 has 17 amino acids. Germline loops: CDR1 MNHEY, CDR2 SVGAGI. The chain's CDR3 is CASSYSASGGQFYGCTF. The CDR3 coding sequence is TGTGCCAGCAGTTACTCGGCCTCAGGGGGCCAATTCTATGGCTGCACCTTC.

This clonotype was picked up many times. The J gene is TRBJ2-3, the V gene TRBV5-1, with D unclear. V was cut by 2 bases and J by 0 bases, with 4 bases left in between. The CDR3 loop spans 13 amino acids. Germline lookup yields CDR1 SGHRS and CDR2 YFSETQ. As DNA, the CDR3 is TGCGCCAGCAGCTTTTCTAGCACAGATACGCAGTATTTT. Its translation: CASSFSSTDTQYF.

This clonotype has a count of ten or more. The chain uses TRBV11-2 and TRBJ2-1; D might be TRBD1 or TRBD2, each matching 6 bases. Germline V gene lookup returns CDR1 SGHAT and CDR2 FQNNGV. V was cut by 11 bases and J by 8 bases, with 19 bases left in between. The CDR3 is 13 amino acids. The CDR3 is CAAAGGAVDEQFF. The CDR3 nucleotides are TGTGCCGCTGCCGGGGGCGCGGTTGATGAGCAGTTCTTC.